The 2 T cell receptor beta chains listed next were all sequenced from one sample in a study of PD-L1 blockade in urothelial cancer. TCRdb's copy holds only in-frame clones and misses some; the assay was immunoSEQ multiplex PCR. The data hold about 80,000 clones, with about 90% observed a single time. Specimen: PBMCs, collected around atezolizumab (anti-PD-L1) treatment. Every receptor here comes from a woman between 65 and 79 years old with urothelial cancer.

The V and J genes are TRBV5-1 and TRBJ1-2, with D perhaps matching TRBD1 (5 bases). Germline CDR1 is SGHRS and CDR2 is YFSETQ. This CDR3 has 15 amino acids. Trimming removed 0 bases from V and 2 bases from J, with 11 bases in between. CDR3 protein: CASSLGPGRNYGYTF. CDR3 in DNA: TGCGCCAGCAGCTTGGGCCCAGGGCGGAACTATGGCTACACCTTC.

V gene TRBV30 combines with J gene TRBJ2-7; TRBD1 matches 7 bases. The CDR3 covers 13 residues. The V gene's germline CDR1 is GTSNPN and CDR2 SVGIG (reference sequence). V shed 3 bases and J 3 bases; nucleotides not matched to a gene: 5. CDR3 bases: TGTGCCTGGAGGGGGGACAGAGACTACGAGCAGTACTTC. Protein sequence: CAWRGDRDYEQYF.